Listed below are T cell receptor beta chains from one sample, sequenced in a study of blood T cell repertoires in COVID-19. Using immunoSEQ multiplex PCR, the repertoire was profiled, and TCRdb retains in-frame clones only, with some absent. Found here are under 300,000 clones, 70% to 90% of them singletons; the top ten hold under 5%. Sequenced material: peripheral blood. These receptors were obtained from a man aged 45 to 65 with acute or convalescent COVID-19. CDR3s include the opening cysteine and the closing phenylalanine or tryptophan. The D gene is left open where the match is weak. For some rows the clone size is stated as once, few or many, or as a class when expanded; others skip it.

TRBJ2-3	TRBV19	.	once	CASSLFRTKNTDTQYF	TGTGCCAGTAGCCTATTCCGGACAAAAAACACAGATACGCAGTATTTT
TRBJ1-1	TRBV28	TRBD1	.	CASSTGGAGIEAFF	TGTGCCAGCAGTACAGGGGGCGCGGGCATTGAAGCTTTCTTT
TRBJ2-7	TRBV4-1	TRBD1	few	CASSQIPDRVDEQYF	TGCGCCAGCAGCCAAATTCCGGACAGGGTGGACGAGCAGTACTTC
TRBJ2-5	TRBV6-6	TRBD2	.	CASRPRLAGETQYF	TGTGCCAGCAGGCCTCGACTAGCCGGGGAGACCCAGTACTTC
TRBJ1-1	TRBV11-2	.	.	CASSLSPRVGATEAFF	TGTGCCAGCAGCTTAAGCCCCAGGGTTGGGGCCACTGAAGCTTTCTTT
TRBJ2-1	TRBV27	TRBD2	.	CASAVSGTSGREGDEQFF	TGTGCCAGCGCCGTTTCCGGGACTAGCGGGAGAGAGGGGGATGAGCAGTTCTTC
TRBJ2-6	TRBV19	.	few	CASSIQGSGANVLTF	TGTGCCAGTAGTATACAGGGGTCTGGGGCCAACGTCCTGACTTTC
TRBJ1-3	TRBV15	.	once	CATSGRTRVSGGSGNTIYF	TGTGCCACCAGCGGCCGGACGCGGGTCTCCGGAGGGTCTGGAAACACCATATATTTT
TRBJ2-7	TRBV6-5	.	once	CASRNRVSSYEQYF	TGTGCCAGCAGGAACAGGGTGTCGTCCTACGAGCAGTACTTC
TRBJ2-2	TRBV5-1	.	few	CASSETTSSNTGELFF	TGCGCCAGCAGCGAGACAACGAGCTCGAACACCGGGGAGCTGTTTTTT
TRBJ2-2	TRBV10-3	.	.	CAIKGGTGELFF	TGTGCCATCAAAGGAGGCACCGGGGAGCTGTTTTTT
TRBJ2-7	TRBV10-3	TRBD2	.	CAISSGGATHEQYF	TGTGCCATCAGTTCGGGGGGGGCAACGCACGAGCAGTACTTC
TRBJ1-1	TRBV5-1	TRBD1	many	CASTVTGTVNTEAFF	TGCGCCAGCACCGTCACCGGGACAGTGAACACTGAAGCTTTCTTT
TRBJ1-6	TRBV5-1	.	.	CASSFGGNEYSPLHF	TGCGCCAGCAGCTTTGGAGGGAATGAGTATTCACCCCTCCACTTT
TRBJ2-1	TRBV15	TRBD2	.	CATSRETSGRARNEQFF	TGTGCCACCAGCAGAGAGACCAGCGGGAGGGCCCGCAATGAGCAGTTCTTC
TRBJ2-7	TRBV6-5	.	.	CASSPGGLGSYEQYF	TGTGCCAGCAGCCCCGGCGGGTTGGGTTCCTACGAGCAGTACTTC
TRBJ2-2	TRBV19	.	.	CASSVSSAGELFF	TGTGCCAGTAGTGTGAGCAGCGCCGGGGAGCTGTTTTTT
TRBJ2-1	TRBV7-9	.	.	CASSQTGLERNEQFF	TGTGCCAGCAGCCAAACAGGGCTAGAGCGCAATGAGCAGTTCTTC
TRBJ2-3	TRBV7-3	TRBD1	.	CASSLRQGRGDTQYF	TGTGCCAGCAGCCTACGACAGGGAAGGGGAGATACGCAGTATTTT
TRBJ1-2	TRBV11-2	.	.	CASSLGERNYGYTF	TGTGCCAGCAGCTTAGGCGAGCGTAACTATGGCTACACCTTC
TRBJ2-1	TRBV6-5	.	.	CASSYSTGVYNEQFF	TGTGCCAGCAGTTACTCGACCGGGGTTTACAATGAGCAGTTCTTC
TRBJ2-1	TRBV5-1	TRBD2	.	CASSPPLAGGNNEQFF	TGCGCCAGCAGCCCTCCACTAGCGGGGGGGAACAATGAGCAGTTCTTC
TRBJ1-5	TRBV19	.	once	CASRGQFAQPQHF	TGTGCCAGTAGGGGGCAGTTTGCTCAGCCCCAGCATTTT
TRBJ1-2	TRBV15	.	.	CATSSRQEGSGYTF	TGTGCCACCAGCAGCCGCCAGGAGGGAAGTGGCTACACCTTC
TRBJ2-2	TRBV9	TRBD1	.	CASSTDQGAEGTGELFF	TGTGCCAGCAGCACCGACCAGGGGGCCGAGGGAACCGGGGAGCTGTTTTTT
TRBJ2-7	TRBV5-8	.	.	CASGRKAHSYEQYF	TGTGCCAGCGGGAGGAAGGCTCACTCCTACGAGCAGTACTTC
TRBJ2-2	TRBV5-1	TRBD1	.	CASSLAGGDTGELFF	TGCGCCAGCAGCTTGGCAGGGGGAGACACCGGGGAGCTGTTTTTT
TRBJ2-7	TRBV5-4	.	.	CASSFYRSGYEQYF	TGTGCCAGCAGCTTCTACAGGTCCGGGTACGAGCAGTACTTC
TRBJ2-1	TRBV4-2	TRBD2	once	CASSQDLGLGLAADEQFF	TGTGCCAGCAGCCAAGATTTAGGGCTTGGACTAGCGGCCGATGAGCAGTTCTTC
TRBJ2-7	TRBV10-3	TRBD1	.	CAITSSRGTTGYEQYF	TGTGCCATCACCTCCTCCAGGGGGACAACGGGATACGAGCAGTACTTC
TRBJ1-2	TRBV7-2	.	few	CASSLAGVGGYTF	TGTGCCAGCAGCTTAGCCGGGGTTGGCGGCTACACCTTC
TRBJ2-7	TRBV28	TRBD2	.	CASSPLGLAGIYEQYF	TGTGCCAGCAGTCCCTTGGGACTAGCGGGAATCTACGAGCAGTACTTC
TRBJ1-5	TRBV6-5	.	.	CASTVSPDQPQHF	TGTGCCAGCACCGTAAGCCCGGATCAGCCCCAGCATTTT
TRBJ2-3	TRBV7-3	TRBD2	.	CASSLIGTPSGTPHDTSTDTQYF	TGTGCCAGCAGCTTAATAGGGACACCTAGCGGGACTCCTCATGACACTAGCACAGATACGCAGTATTTT
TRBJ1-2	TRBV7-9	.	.	CASSAGTTGKGYGYTF	TGTGCCAGCAGCGCCGGGACAACAGGAAAAGGCTATGGCTACACCTTC
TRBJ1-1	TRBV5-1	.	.	CASSLEMSGTNTEAFF	TGCGCCAGCAGCTTGGAGATGTCGGGTACGAACACTGAAGCTTTCTTT
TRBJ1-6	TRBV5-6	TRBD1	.	CASTDGQGSSPLHF	TGTGCCAGCACAGACGGACAGGGTAGTTCACCCCTCCACTTT
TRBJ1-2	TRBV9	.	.	CASSVVNGGYTF	TGTGCCAGCAGCGTAGTAAACGGGGGCTACACCTTC
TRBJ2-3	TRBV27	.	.	CASGRTGVGYTDTQYF	TGTGCCAGCGGGCGGACGGGGGTGGGATACACAGATACGCAGTATTTT
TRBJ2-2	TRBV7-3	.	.	CASSARPQDKYTGELFF	TGTGCCAGCAGCGCAAGACCTCAGGACAAATACACCGGGGAGCTGTTTTTT
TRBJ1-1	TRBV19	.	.	CASSIALQGNTEAFF	TGTGCCAGTAGTATAGCCCTACAGGGTAACACTGAAGCTTTCTTT
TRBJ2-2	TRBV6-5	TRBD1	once	CASQQGAESTGELFF	TGTGCCAGTCAACAGGGGGCAGAGAGCACCGGGGAGCTGTTTTTT
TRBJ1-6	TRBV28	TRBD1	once	CASSGQGDSPLHF	TGTGCCAGCAGTGGGCAGGGGGACTCACCCCTCCACTTT
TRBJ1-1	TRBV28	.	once	CASSSSGAGNTEAFF	TGTGCCAGCAGTTCCTCAGGAGCGGGGAACACTGAAGCTTTCTTT
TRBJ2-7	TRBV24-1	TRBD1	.	CATSDPGQGLEEQYF	TGTGCCACCAGTGATCCGGGACAGGGGTTAGAGGAGCAGTACTTC
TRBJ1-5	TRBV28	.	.	CASSFKQGSAGNQPQHF	TGTGCCAGCAGTTTTAAACAGGGATCGGCGGGCAATCAGCCCCAGCATTTT
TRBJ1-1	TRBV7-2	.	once	CASSQQMNTEAFF	TGTGCCAGCAGCCAACAGATGAACACTGAAGCTTTCTTT